The T cell receptor (beta chain) described here comes from a study of cytomegalovirus exposure and HLA in healthy donors. Looking at the study overall: A data release that came early held some 79 million unique TCRs from HLA-typed donors. Overall study findings and caveats: DRB1 showed the most TCR associations and HLA-C the fewest in a later analysis, as rates varied by HLA locus.

Primers: 60 Vbeta forward and 13 Jbeta reverse. TCRdb keeps only in-frame clones here, not all; method: immunoSEQ multiplex PCR. The repertoire holds more than 150,000 clones, with over 70% as singletons. V shed 3 bases and J shed 0 bases, with 12 bases lying between them. CDR1 and CDR2 (germline): KGHSH, LQKENI. The CDR3 spans 16 residues. Points on this clone: Its antigen is unidentified.

The V gene is TRBV18, the J gene TRBJ1-3; weak D call: TRBD1 (6 bases). Sequencing input: PBMCs. The sequence derives from a man aged 50 or older in good health and CMV-seropositive. The CDR3: CASSPSWDNSGNTIYF. As DNA, the CDR3 is TGTGCCAGCTCACCCAGTTGGGACAACTCTGGAAACACCATATATTTT.